In its sample, the clone carrying this T cell receptor (beta chain) was seen many times. What it binds is unknown. This CDR3 is 12 amino acids long. The V gene's germline CDR1 is SGHAT and CDR2 FQNNGV. Between the trimmed V and J ends, which lost 6 bases and 4 bases, there was a span of 8 bases. The source of the sample is a study of T cell repertoires in cytomegalovirus infection. Using its own MiXCR run on the reads, TCRdb lists one record per CDR3 protein. In the table there are approximately 83,000 distinct CDR3 sequences, more than 20% of which are singletons. Sequencing used CD8+ T cells from cultured PBMCs, obtained from culture after CMV antigen stimulation. The receptor's source is a human donor in good health (CMV status not recorded). Some clones in this sample may be carry-over from other donors' samples. The chain combines TRBV11-2 with TRBJ2-3; D unresolved. This CDR3 is CASRTTPDTQYF. The CDR3 DNA sequence: TGTGCCAGCAGAACCACCCCAGATACGCAGTATTTT.